Presented here are 15 T cell receptor beta chains from one specimen sequenced in a study of cytomegalovirus exposure and HLA in healthy donors. PCR amplification relied on 60 Vbeta primers (plus 13 Jbeta primers). Profiled with immunoSEQ multiplex PCR; TCRdb holds only in-frame clones, not every one. The sample lists 170,000 or so clones, over 75% seen once, with around 2.2% in the top ten. The sample consisted of PBMCs. The receptor source for this set is a man in his sixties in good health and CMV-seronegative.

The genes are TRBV5-4 and TRBJ2-3, with D perhaps matching TRBD2 (5 bases). Germline V gives CDR1 SGHNT, CDR2 YYREEE (reference sequence). This CDR3 has 13 residues. Trimming took 2 bases from V and 5 from J, leaving 9 bases between them. CDR3: CASSFAGEDTQYF. Written as DNA, the CDR3 is TGTGCCAGCAGCTTTGCGGGCGAAGATACGCAGTATTTT.

J is TRBJ2-1 and V is TRBV5-1, with 7 bases matching TRBD2. V shed 0 bases, J shed 7 bases, and the junction held 22 bases outside the gene matches. CDR3 length: 20 amino acids. Germline V CDR1 and CDR2: SGHRS, YFSETQ. CDR3 in DNA: TGCGCCAGCAGCTTGGGGCAGCGACTACCCCGGGGCGGGGGTGGTAATGAGCAGTTCTTC. This gives the protein CASSLGQRLPRGGGGNEQFF.

The V call is TRBV2, the J call TRBJ2-7; the D gene is possibly TRBD1 (5 bases). Looked up from germline, CDR1 is SNHLY and CDR2 is FYNNEI. V lost 8 bases and J lost 1, with 9 bases in between. This CDR3 has 12 residues. In DNA, the CDR3 is TGTGCCAGCCATGGGGCGTCCTACGAGCAGTACTTC. Its protein is CASHGASYEQYF.

V is TRBV25-1 and J is TRBJ1-2; D may be TRBD1 (5 bases). Trimming cost V 7 bases and J 6 bases, with 15 bases left between them. This CDR3 is built from 13 residues. Germline CDR1 and CDR2: MGHDK and SYGVNS. The CDR3 DNA reads as TGTGCCAGCATAGGGGTAGGTCAGAATGGCTACACCTTC. Protein sequence: CASIGVGQNGYTF.

This clone was seen only a few times. V usage is TRBV28 and J usage is TRBJ1-2, with D unclear. CDR1 and CDR2 (germline): MDHEN, SYDVKM. The CDR3 spans 12 residues. V dropped 7 bases and J dropped 0 bases, with 6 bases sitting between them. The CDR3 spells CASMRANYGYTF. Written as DNA, the CDR3 is TGTGCCAGCATGCGGGCTAACTATGGCTACACCTTC.

To note about this clone: The junction differs from germline at one of its ends, possibly a read error. The CDR3 loop reads CSWSKRQGPGFF. CDR3 nucleotide sequence: TGTTCCTGGAGTAAAAGACAGGGGCCTGGGTTCTTC. The rearrangement joins TRBV30 to TRBJ2-1, with 8 positions matching TRBD1. Germline loops: CDR1 GTSNPN, CDR2 SVGIG (reference sequence). The CDR3 extends over 12 amino acids.

The chain carries TRBV5-4 and TRBJ1-4; no definite D call. The V gene lost 4 bases and the J gene lost 5 bases, with 18 bases spanning the gap. This CDR3 region has 16 residues. Per germline, CDR1 SGHNT and CDR2 YYREEE (reference sequence). The CDR3 protein is CASSELRTGGNEKLFF. In DNA form, the CDR3 reads TGTGCCAGCAGCGAACTTCGGACGGGAGGAAATGAAAAACTGTTTTTT.

This chain uses TRBV7-2 with TRBJ2-2, with TRBD2 identical over 7 bases. Germline CDR1 is SGHTA and CDR2 is FQGNSA. There are 15 residues in the CDR3. The J segment lost 7 bases and the V segment lost 6 bases, leaving 11 bases of the junction unmatched. The CDR3 DNA reads as TGTGCCAGCAGTTCCAGCGGGGCATTTGGCGGGGAGCTGTTTTTT. Translation gives CASSSSGAFGGELFF.

In its sample, this clone was seen a few times. The chain carries TRBV5-1 and TRBJ2-2; 12 bases map to TRBD2. CDR1 is SGHRS and CDR2 is YFSETQ in the germline V gene. J was trimmed by 2 bases and V by 4 bases; bases with no gene match: 6. This CDR3 region has 17 residues. The CDR3 DNA is TGCGCCAGCAGCCCCAGGACTAGCGGGGCAAACACCGGGGAGCTGTTTTTT. Translation gives CASSPRTSGANTGELFF.

The chain couples TRBV10-1 to TRBJ1-1, with 9 nucleotides matching TRBD1. Losses at the gene ends were 6 bases for V and 1 base for J; bases not matched to a gene: 6. The CDR3 sequence is 15 residues long. Per the germline V gene, CDR1 is WNHNN and CDR2 is SYGVQD (reference sequence). The CDR3 nucleotides read TGCGCCAGCAGACGGACAGGGGATCGGAACACTGAAGCTTTCTTT. As protein: CASRRTGDRNTEAFF.

DNA for the CDR3: TGTGCCAGCAGCCCGGACAGGGGACCCCTTAACTATGGCTACACCTTC. It codes for CASSPDRGPLNYGYTF. V gene TRBV6-6 combines with J gene TRBJ1-2, with 9 bases aligning to TRBD1. The CDR3 runs to 16 residues. J was trimmed by 1 base and V by 6 bases; bases with no gene match: 9. In germline, CDR1 is MNHNY, CDR2 SVGAGI (reference sequence).

The chain recombines TRBV13 with TRBJ2-7; TRBD2 matches at 8 bases. From germline, CDR1 is PRHDT and CDR2 FYEKMQ (reference sequence). The V and J ends lost 5 bases and 2 bases, in that order; junction bases with no gene match: 2. The CDR3 is 13 residues long. The CDR3 region has the DNA TGTGCCAGCAGCCCGGGACTAGCCTACGAGCAGTACTTC. Amino acid sequence: CASSPGLAYEQYF. Together with reference TRBV13 and TRBJ2-7, the CDR3 gives the full variable domain: AAGVIQSPRHLIKEKRETATLKCYPIPRHDTVYWYQQGPGQDPQFLISFYEKMQSDKGSIPDRFSAQQFSDYHSELNMSSLELGDSALYFCASSPGLAYEQYFGPGTRLTVT.

As concerns this clone: One end of the junction varies from germline; a read error may be responsible. The chain is built from TRBV7-3 and TRBJ1-2; D might be TRBD1 (6 bases). This CDR3 has 15 residues. Germline V CDR1 and CDR2: SGHTA, FQGTGA. Written as DNA, the CDR3 is TGTGCCAGCAGCCTGACAGGCGACTTTAACTATGGCTACCCCTTC. It codes for CASSLTGDFNYGYPF.

This clone has a handful of counts. The chain is built from TRBV11-2 and TRBJ2-2, with 8 positions matching TRBD1. The CDR3 is 14 amino acids. Germline-derived CDR1 and CDR2 are SGHAT and FQNNGV. After removal of 7 bases from V and 7 bases from J, the junction contained 8 bases not matched to a gene. CDR3: CASTRTGKGGELFF. DNA for the CDR3: TGTGCCAGCACCCGGACAGGGAAAGGCGGGGAGCTGTTTTTT.

This clone showed up just a few times. The chain is built from TRBV28 and TRBJ2-7; D remains unclear. Trimming left V 7 bases short and J 1 base short, with 17 bases between. Germline CDR1 reads MDHEN; CDR2 reads SYDVKM. This CDR3 region has 15 residues. CDR3 amino acids: CASTRTAETSYEQYF. The CDR3 bases are TGTGCCAGCACCCGAACAGCAGAAACTTCCTACGAGCAGTACTTC.